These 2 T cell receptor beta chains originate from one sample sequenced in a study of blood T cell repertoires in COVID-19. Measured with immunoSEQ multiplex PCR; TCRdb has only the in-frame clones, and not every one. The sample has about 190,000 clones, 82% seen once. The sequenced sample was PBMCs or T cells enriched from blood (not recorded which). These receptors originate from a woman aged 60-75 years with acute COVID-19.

CDR3 coding DNA: TGCAGCCAGACTAGCGGGAGTAATGAGCAGTTCTTC. Translating gives CSQTSGSNEQFF. The V call is TRBV29-1, the J call TRBJ2-1; 12 bases match TRBD2. J lost 7 bases, V lost 8 bases, and 3 bases had no gene match. Germline loops: CDR1 SQVTM, CDR2 ANQGSEA. The CDR3 contains 12 residues.

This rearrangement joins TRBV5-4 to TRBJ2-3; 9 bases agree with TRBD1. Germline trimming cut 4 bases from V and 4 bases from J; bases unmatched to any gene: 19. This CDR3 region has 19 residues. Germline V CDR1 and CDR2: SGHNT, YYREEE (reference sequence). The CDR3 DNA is TGTGCCAGCAGCCCTGGACTTGGGACAGGGTGGTCAAGTCCAGATACGCAGTATTTT. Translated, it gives CASSPGLGTGWSSPDTQYF.